These 12 T cell receptor beta chains were all obtained from the same sample, sequenced in a study of cytomegalovirus exposure and HLA in healthy donors. The PCR had 60 Vbeta and 13 Jbeta primers. The data were produced by immunoSEQ multiplex PCR, yet TCRdb's version contains in-frame clones alone and is incomplete. The sample lists some 87,000 clones, around 76% occurring once. Sequences were obtained from PBMCs. These receptors originate from a man between 18 and 29 years old in good health and CMV-seropositive.

This clone was detected many times. The chain recombines TRBV6-1 with TRBJ2-1, with D possibly TRBD2 on 5 matching bases. This CDR3 region has 14 residues. The ends were cut back, 5 bases at V and 5 bases at J, with 13 bases in the middle. CDR1 MNHNS and CDR2 SASEGT come from the germline V gene. The CDR3 loop is CASSRGRENNEQFF. DNA of the CDR3: TGTGCCAGCAGTCGTGGGAGAGAAAACAATGAGCAGTTCTTC.

The gene calls are TRBV28 and TRBJ1-5; D is ambiguous. CDR1 is MDHEN, CDR2 SYDVKM, per germline. This CDR3 is built from 14 residues. With 5 bases removed from V and 3 bases from J, the gap between germline ends came to 11 bases. The CDR3 loop is CASSTRRFNQPQHF. The CDR3 DNA is TGTGCCAGCAGTACTAGACGGTTCAATCAGCCCCAGCATTTT.

This rearrangement joins TRBV5-1 to TRBJ1-1; D unclear. From germline, CDR1 is SGHRS and CDR2 YFSETQ. V gave up 8 bases and J gave up 4 bases, with 15 bases separating them. This CDR3 is 13 amino acids long. Here the CDR3 reads CASSIGRGTEAFF. The CDR3 DNA sequence: TGCGCCAGTTCAATAGGGCGGGGCACTGAAGCTTTCTTT.

The chain carries TRBV28 and TRBJ2-7; TRBD2 matches at 7 bases. The CDR3 runs 15 residues. The germline V gene encodes CDR1 MDHEN and CDR2 SYDVKM. The V gene end was trimmed by 4 bases and the J gene end by 0 bases; junction bases not matched to a gene: 6. The CDR3 DNA reads TGTGCCAGCAGTTCCCAGGGCGGGAGCTCCTACGAGCAGTACTTC. It encodes CASSSQGGSSYEQYF.

The genes are TRBV9 and TRBJ2-5; 11 nucleotides match TRBD2. From germline, CDR1 is SGDLS and CDR2 YYNGEE. The V and J ends lost 3 bases and 0 bases, in that order; junction bases with no gene match: 1. This CDR3 spans 15 amino acids. The CDR3 region has the DNA TGTGCCAGCAGCGCGGGACTAGCGGACCAAGAGACCCAGTACTTC. This codes for CASSAGLADQETQYF.

V gene TRBV7-9 combines with J gene TRBJ2-7; TRBD2 matches at 7 bases. Germline values: CDR1 SEHNR, CDR2 FQNEAQ (reference sequence). The CDR3 runs 13 residues. V trimming: 8 bases; J trimming: 2 bases; junction bases outside the gene matches: 6. The DNA for the CDR3 is TGTGCCAGCCTATCTAGCGGTACCTACGAGCAGTACTTC. Protein sequence: CASLSSGTYEQYF.

The V call is TRBV19, the J call TRBJ1-2; 11 bases line up with TRBD1. Germline CDR1 and CDR2: LNHDA and SQIVND (reference sequence). The CDR3 extends over 13 amino acids. Trimming removed 5 bases from V and 6 bases from J; junction bases left unmatched: 2. The CDR3, as DNA: TGTGCCAGTAGTGGACAGGGGGCGGATGGCTACACCTTC. Residues: CASSGQGADGYTF.

The chain combines TRBV29-1 with TRBJ2-7; D might be TRBD1 (5 bases). CDR3 length: 15 amino acids. Trimming cost V 0 bases and J 4 bases, with 16 bases left between them. Germline assignment: CDR1 SQVTM and CDR2 ANQGSEA. The CDR3 spells CSVEDGQGQLYEQYF. CDR3 DNA sequence: TGCAGCGTTGAAGATGGTCAGGGCCAGTTGTACGAGCAGTACTTC.

The CDR3 reads CASSQPLAKSYEQYF. Written as DNA, the CDR3 is TGCGCCAGCAGCCAGCCCCTAGCAAAATCCTACGAGCAGTACTTC. The chain couples TRBV4-1 to TRBJ2-7; tentatively, D is TRBD2 (5 bases). The CDR3 runs to 15 residues. Germline V CDR1 and CDR2: MGHRA, YSYEKL. The V end lost 3 bases, the J end lost 1 base, and 13 bases lay between the germline ends.

The chain employs TRBV6-1 and TRBJ2-7; 8 bases line up with TRBD1. With 7 bases clipped from V and 4 bases from J, the junction kept 6 bases outside the gene matches. This CDR3 is 13 amino acids long. CDR1 is MNHNS and CDR2 is SASEGT in the germline V gene. Here the CDR3 reads CASIPDRAYEQYF. In DNA, the CDR3 is TGTGCCAGCATTCCGGACAGGGCGTACGAGCAGTACTTC.

The V call is TRBV6-5, the J call TRBJ2-7; 7 bases map to TRBD2. Per germline, CDR1 MNHEY and CDR2 SVGAGI. Trimming removed 3 bases from V and 2 bases from J; junction bases left unmatched: 7. The CDR3 covers 15 residues. DNA for the CDR3: TGTGCCAGCAGTTATTCTGCTAGCGGAGCCTACGAGCAGTACTTC. Protein product: CASSYSASGAYEQYF.

The chain is built from TRBV6-5 and TRBJ1-2, with a possible D match to TRBD1 (6 bases). The CDR3 extends over 14 amino acids. CDR1 and CDR2 from the germline V gene are MNHEY and SVGAGI. The V and J ends lost 2 bases and 6 bases respectively, with 13 bases between them. The CDR3 loop reads CASSYAGEGNGYTF. In DNA form, the CDR3 reads TGTGCCAGCAGTTACGCAGGGGAGGGAAATGGCTACACCTTC.